Presented here are 11 T cell receptor beta chains from one specimen sequenced in a study of beta chain features in type 1 diabetes. Findings and caveats of the study: A moderate, significant TCRB CDR3 shortening appeared in type 1 diabetes across four CD4+ subsets.

These receptors have no known antigen. The authors reverse transcribed all of the isolated RNA, so sequencing captured expressed TCRB transcripts. TCRdb keeps only in-frame clones here, not all; method: immunoSEQ multiplex PCR. The data contain a few hundred thousand clones, approximately 25% of them singletons. The sample taken for sequencing was naive CD4+ T cells from blood. These receptors all stem from a woman aged 25-40 years with type 1 diabetes.

CDR3 in DNA: TGTGCCAGCAGTTCCCATGACAGTACCTACGAGCAGTACTTC. Protein product: CASSSHDSTYEQYF. This chain links TRBV6-6 with TRBJ2-7, with TRBD1 as a possible D gene (5 bases). This CDR3 region has 14 residues. Trimming shortened V by 4 bases and J by 2 bases, and 12 bases separated the two germline ends. Germline V gene lookup returns CDR1 MNHNY and CDR2 SVGAGI (reference sequence).

This clone was recorded once. V and J are TRBV30 and TRBJ1-3; D ambiguous. The V gene lost 2 bases and the J gene lost 0 bases, with 5 bases spanning the gap. Germline V gene lookup returns CDR1 GTSNPN and CDR2 SVGIG (reference sequence). This CDR3 comprises 13 residues. The CDR3, as DNA: TGTGCCTGGAGTCGGTTCTCTGGAAACACCATATATTTT. Translating it yields CAWSRFSGNTIYF.

The J gene is TRBJ2-5, the V gene TRBV6-5; D might be TRBD2 (5 bases). Per the germline V gene, CDR1 is MNHEY and CDR2 is SVGAGI. This CDR3 contains 13 residues. With 1 base removed from V and 4 bases from J, the gap between germline ends came to 7 bases. CDR3 bases: TGTGCCAGCAGTTACTTCGGAGGAGAGACCCAGTACTTC. Translated: CASSYFGGETQYF.

This chain connects TRBV4-1 to TRBJ2-7; 8 bases fit TRBD1. Germline V gives CDR1 MGHRA, CDR2 YSYEKL. The V gene end was trimmed by 4 bases and the J gene end by 2 bases; junction bases not matched to a gene: 7. The CDR3 sequence is 15 residues long. Here the CDR3 reads CASSRAGQGTYEQYF. For the CDR3, the DNA is TGCGCCAGCAGCCGAGCCGGACAGGGCACCTACGAGCAGTACTTC.

This chain links TRBV28 with TRBJ2-3, with 9 bases that match TRBD2. Trimming took 6 bases from V and 1 from J; bases not matched to a gene: 5. The CDR3 loop spans 15 amino acids. Germline CDR1 is MDHEN and CDR2 is SYDVKM. This CDR3 is CASSTTSGGTDTQYF. The DNA for the CDR3 is TGTGCCAGCAGCACGACTAGCGGAGGCACAGATACGCAGTATTTT.

This clone was counted only a few times. The chain links TRBV30 to TRBJ2-1, with D maybe TRBD2 (6 bases). The CDR3 sequence is 11 residues long. CDR1 and CDR2 (germline): GTSNPN, SVGIG (reference sequence). V shed 3 bases and J shed 11 bases, with 11 bases lying between them. CDR3 in amino acids: CAWRQGGKQFF. The CDR3 DNA reads as TGTGCCTGGAGGCAGGGCGGGAAGCAGTTCTTC.

The chain employs TRBV18 and TRBJ1-5, with a weak D call TRBD1 (5 bases). Trimming shortened V by 1 base and J by 3 bases, and 10 bases separated the two germline ends. The germline CDR1 and CDR2 sequences are KGHSH and LQKENI. The CDR3 sequence is 15 residues long. The CDR3 is CASSPQGLNNQPQHF. The CDR3 nucleotides are TGTGCCAGCTCACCACAGGGGTTAAACAATCAGCCCCAGCATTTT.

V usage is TRBV2 and J usage is TRBJ1-4, with D perhaps matching TRBD1 (5 bases). V was cut by 5 bases and J by 5 bases, with 9 bases left in between. From germline, CDR1 is SNHLY and CDR2 FYNNEI. CDR3 length: 13 amino acids. Here the CDR3 reads CASSTQGNEKLFF. CDR3 in DNA: TGTGCCAGCAGTACCCAGGGAAATGAAAAACTGTTTTTT.

The genes are TRBV25-1 and TRBJ2-7; a possible D gene is TRBD1 (6 bases). The CDR3 contains 15 residues. Germline V gives CDR1 MGHDK, CDR2 SYGVNS. V dropped 8 bases and J dropped 5 bases, with 22 bases sitting between them. CDR3 in amino acids: CASSITGRSYDEQYF. CDR3 sequence (DNA): TGTGCCAGCTCAATAACAGGGAGAAGCTACGACGAGCAGTACTTC.

The V and J genes are TRBV2 and TRBJ2-3; D is ambiguous. CDR3 length equals 15 residues. Germline V gene sequence: CDR1 SNHLY, CDR2 FYNNEI. V was shortened by 6 bases and J by 0 bases, with 13 bases between the two germline ends. The CDR3 loop reads CASRAFLRSTDTQYF. The CDR3 DNA sequence: TGTGCCAGCAGAGCGTTTTTGCGGAGCACAGATACGCAGTATTTT.

This clone has only a few counts. The genes are TRBV7-2 and TRBJ2-5; TRBD2 agrees at 8 bases. The CDR3 length is 16 residues. CDR1 SGHTA and CDR2 FQGNSA come from the germline V gene. V lost 1 base, J lost 1 base, and 5 bases stayed unmatched. This chain's CDR3 is CASSLGLARSQETQYF. The DNA for the CDR3 is TGTGCCAGCAGCTTAGGACTAGCGAGATCCCAAGAGACCCAGTACTTC.